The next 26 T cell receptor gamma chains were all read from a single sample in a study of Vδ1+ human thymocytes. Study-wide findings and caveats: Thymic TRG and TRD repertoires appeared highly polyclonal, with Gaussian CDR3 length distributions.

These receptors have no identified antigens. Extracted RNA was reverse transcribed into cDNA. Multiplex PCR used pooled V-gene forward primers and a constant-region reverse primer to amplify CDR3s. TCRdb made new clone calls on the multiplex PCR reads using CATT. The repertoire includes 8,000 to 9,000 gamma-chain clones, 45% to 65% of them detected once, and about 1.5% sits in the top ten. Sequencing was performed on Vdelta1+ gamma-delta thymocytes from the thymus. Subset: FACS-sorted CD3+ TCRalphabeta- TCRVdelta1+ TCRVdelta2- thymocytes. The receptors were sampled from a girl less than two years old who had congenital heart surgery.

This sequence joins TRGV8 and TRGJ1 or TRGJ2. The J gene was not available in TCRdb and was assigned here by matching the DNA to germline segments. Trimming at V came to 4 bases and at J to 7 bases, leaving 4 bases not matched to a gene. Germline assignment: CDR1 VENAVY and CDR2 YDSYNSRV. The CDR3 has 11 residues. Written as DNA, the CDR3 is TGTGCCACCTGGGACCAGTATAAGAAACTCTTT. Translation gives CATWDQYKKLF.

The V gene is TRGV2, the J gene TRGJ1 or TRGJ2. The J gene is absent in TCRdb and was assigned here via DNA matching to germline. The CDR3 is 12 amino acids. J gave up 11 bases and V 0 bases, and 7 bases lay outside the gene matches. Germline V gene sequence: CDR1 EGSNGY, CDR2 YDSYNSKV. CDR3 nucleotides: TGTGCCACCTGGGACGGGCCTTCTCAGAAACTCTTT. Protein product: CATWDGPSQKLF.

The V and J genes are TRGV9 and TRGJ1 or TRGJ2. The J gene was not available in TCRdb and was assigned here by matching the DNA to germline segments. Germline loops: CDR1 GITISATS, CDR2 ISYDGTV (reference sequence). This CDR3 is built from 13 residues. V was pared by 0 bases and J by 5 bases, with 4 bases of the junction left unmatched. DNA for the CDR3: TGTGCCTTGTGGGAGGTGGAAAATTATAAGAAACTCTTT. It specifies CALWEVENYKKLF.

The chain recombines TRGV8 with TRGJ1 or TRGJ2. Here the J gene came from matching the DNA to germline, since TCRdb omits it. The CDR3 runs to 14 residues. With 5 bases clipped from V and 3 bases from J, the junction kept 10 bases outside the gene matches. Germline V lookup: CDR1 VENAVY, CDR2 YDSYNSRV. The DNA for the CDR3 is TGTGCCACCTGGGCCCCGGATGGTTATTATAAGAAACTCTTT. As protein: CATWAPDGYYKKLF.

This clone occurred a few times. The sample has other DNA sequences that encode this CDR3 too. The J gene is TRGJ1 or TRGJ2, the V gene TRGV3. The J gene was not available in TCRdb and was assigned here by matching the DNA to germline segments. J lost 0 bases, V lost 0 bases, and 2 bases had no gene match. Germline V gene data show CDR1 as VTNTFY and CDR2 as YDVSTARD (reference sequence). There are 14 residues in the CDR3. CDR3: CATWDRPNYYKKLF. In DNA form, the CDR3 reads TGTGCCACCTGGGACAGGCCGAATTATTATAAGAAACTCTTT.

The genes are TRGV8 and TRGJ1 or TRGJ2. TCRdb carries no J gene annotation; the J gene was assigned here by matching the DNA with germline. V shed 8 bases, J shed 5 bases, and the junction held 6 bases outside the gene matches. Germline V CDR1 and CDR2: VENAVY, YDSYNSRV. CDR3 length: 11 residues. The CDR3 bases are TGTGCCACCTATTCGAATTATAAGAAACTCTTT. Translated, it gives CATYSNYKKLF.

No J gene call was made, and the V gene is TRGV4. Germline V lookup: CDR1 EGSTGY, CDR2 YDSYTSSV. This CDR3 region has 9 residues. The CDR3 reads CATWDVLLF. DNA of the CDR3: TGTGCCACCTGGGATGTACTACTCTTT.

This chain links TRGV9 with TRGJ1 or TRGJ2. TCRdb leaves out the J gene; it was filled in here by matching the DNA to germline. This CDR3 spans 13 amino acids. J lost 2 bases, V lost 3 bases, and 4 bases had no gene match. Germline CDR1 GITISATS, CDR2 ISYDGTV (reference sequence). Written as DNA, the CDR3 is TGTGCCTTGTGGGAGCAACATTATTATAAGAAACTCTTT. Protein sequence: CALWEQHYYKKLF.

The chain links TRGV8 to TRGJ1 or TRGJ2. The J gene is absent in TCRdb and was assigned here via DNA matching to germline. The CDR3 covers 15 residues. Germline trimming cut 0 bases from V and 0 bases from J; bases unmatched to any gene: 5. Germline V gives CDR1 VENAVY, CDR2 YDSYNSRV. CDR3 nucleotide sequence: TGTGCCACCTGGGATAGGGCACCGAATTATTATAAGAAACTCTTT. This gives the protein CATWDRAPNYYKKLF.

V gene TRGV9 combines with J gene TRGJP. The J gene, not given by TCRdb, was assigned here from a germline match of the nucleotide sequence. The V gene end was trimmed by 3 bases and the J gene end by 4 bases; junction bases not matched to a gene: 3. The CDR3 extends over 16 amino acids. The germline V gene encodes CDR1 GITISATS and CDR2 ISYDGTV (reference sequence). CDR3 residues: CALWELQELGKKIKVF. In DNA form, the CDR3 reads TGTGCCTTGTGGGAGCTACAAGAGTTGGGCAAAAAAATCAAGGTATTT.

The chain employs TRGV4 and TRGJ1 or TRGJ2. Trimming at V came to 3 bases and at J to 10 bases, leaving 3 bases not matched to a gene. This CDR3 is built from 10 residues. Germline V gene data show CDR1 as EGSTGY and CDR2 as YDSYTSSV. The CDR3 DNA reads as TGTGCCACCTGGGATTTGAAGAAACTCTTT. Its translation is CATWDLKKLF.

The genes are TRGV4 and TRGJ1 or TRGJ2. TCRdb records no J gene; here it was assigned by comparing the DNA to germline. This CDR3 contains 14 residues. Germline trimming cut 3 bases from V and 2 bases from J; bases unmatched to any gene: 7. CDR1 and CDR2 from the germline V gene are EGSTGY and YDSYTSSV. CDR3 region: CATWDPPDYYKKLF. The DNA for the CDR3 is TGTGCCACCTGGGATCCCCCGGATTATTATAAGAAACTCTTT.

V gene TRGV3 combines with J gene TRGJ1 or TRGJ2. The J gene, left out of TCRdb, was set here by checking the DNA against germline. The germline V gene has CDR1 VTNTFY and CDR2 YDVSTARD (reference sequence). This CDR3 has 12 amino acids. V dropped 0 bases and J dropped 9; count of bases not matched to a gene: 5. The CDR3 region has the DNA TGTGCCACCTGGGACAGGACGCTTAAGAAACTCTTT. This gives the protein CATWDRTLKKLF.

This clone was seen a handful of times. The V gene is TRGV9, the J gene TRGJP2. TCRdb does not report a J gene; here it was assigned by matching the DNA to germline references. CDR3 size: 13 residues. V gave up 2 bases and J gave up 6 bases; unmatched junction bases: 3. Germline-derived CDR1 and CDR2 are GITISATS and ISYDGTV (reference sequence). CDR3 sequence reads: CALWEAGDWIKTF. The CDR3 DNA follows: TGTGCCTTGTGGGAGGCGGGTGATTGGATCAAGACGTTT.

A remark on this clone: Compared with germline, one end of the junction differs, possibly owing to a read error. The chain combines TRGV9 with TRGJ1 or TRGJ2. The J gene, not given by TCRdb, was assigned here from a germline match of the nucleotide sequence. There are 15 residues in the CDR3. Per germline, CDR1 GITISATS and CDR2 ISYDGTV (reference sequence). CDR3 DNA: TGTGCCCTGTGGGAGGTTAGGGATAATTATTATAAGAAACTCTTT. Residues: CALWEVRDNYYKKLF.

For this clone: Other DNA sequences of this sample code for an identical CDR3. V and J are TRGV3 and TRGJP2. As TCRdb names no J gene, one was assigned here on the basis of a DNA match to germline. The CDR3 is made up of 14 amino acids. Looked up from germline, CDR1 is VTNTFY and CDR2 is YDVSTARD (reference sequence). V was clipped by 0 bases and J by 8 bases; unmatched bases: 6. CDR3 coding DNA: TGTGCCACCTGGGACAGGCGGGGGGATTGGATCAAGACGTTT. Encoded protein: CATWDRRGDWIKTF.

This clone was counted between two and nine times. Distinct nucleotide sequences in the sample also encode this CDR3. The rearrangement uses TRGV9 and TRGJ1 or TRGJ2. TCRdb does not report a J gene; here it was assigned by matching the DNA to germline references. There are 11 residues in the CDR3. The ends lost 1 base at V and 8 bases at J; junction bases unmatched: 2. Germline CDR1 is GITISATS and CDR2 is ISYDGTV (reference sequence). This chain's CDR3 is CALWEVHKKLF. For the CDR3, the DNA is TGTGCCTTGTGGGAGGTCCATAAGAAACTCTTT.

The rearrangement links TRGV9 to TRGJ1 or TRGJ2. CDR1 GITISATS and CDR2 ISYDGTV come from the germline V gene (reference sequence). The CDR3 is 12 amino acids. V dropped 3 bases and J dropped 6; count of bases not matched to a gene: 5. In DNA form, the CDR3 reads TGTGCCTTGTGGGAGACTTTTTATAAGAAACTCTTT. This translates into CALWETFYKKLF.

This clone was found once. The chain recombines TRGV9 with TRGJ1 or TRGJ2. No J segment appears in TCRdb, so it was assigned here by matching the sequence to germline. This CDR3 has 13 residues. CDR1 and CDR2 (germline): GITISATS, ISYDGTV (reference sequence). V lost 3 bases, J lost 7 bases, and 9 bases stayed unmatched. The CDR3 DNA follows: TGTGCCTTGTGGGAGCCCCGGAGGTATAAGAAACTCTTT. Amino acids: CALWEPRRYKKLF.

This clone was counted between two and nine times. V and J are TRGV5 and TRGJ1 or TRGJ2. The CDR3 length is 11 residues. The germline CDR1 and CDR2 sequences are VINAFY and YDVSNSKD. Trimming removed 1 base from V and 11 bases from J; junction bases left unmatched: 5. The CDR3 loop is CATWDSSQKLF. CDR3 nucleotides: TGTGCCACCTGGGACAGTAGCCAGAAACTCTTT.

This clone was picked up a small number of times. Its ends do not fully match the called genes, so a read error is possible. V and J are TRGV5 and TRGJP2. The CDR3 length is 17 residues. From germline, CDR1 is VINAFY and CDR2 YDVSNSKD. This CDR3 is CATWDRRSPQFDWTKTF. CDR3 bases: TGTGCCACCTGGGACAGGCGAAGCCCGCAATTCGATTGGACCAAGACGTTT.

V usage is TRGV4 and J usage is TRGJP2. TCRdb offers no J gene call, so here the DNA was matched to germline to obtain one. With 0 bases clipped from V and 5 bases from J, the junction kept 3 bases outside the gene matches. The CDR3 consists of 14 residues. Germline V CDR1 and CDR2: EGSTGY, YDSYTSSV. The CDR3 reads CATWDGMSDWIKTF. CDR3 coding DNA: TGTGCCACCTGGGATGGGATGAGTGATTGGATCAAGACGTTT.

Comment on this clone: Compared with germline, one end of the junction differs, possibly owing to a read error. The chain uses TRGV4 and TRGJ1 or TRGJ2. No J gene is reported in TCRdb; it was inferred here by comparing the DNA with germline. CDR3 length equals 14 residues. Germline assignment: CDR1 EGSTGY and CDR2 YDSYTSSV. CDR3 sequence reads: CAIWDLRGYYKKLF. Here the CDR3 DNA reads TGTGCCATCTGGGACCTAAGGGGTTATTATAAGAAACTCTTT.

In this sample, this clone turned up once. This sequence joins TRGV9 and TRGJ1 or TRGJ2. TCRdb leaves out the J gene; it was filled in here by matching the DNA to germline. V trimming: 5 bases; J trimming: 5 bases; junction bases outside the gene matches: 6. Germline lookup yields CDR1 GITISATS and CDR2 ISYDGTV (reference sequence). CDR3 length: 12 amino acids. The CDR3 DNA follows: TGTGCCTTGTGGGCCCCTAATTATAAGAAACTCTTT. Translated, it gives CALWAPNYKKLF.

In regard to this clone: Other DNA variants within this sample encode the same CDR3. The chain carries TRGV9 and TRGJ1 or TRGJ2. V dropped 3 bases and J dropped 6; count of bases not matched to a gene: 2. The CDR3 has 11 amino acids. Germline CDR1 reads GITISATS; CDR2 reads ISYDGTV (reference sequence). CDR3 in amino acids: CALWERYKKLF. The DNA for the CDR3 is TGTGCCTTGTGGGAGCGTTATAAGAAACTCTTT.

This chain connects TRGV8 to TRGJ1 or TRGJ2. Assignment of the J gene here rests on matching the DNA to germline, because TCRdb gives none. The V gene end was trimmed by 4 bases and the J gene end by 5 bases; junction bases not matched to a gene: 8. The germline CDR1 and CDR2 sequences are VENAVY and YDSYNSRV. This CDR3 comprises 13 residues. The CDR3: CATWDRRDYKKLF. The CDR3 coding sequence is TGTGCCACCTGGGACCGTCGTGATTATAAGAAACTCTTT.